One T cell receptor (beta chain) is described in this entry. Its recognized antigen is unknown. Base quality data are lacking; no much larger clone is found one base away. This sample stems from a study of spatial heterogeneity in lung cancer (dated by TCRdb to the late 2010s). With regard to the full study: More beta-chain than alpha-chain transcripts were consistently detected, likely reflecting higher beta-chain transcript abundance. In the raw uncorrected reads, each unique combination of TCR and UMI appeared more than ten times on average. In non-small cell lung cancer, the study quantitatively compared TCR alpha and beta repertoires across several tumor regions, matched nontumor lung, and blood. Nonsynonymous mutation counts, determined by whole-exome sequencing of tumor tissue, were related to features of the TCR repertoire. At surgery, hundreds of tumor regions, almost 65 matched nontumor lung samples and 56 PBMC samples were TCR-sequenced for both alpha and beta chains.

Library method: 5' RACE. TCRdb lists the instrument as NextSeq 500. The TCR library protocol attached a unique molecular identifier to each TCR cDNA molecule to allow correction of PCR and sequencing errors. Under the source paper's analysis protocol: TCR identification, UMI-based error correction and CDR3 extraction were all carried out with Decombinator tools. Expanded TCRs were defined as those above a frequency of 2 per 1,000, corresponding to the top 1% of the tumor frequency distribution. Renyi diversity was calculated using the R vegan package after each repertoire was subsampled 100 times to 5,000 TCRs. CDR3 similarity networks were built from amino acid triplet string-kernel similarity, connecting CDR3s with pairwise similarity above 0.82. TCRdb reworked the public reads: Q25 trimming with fastp, MiXCR clone assembly, productive beta chains retained. Entries that share a CDR3 protein sequence are merged under the most common genes and DNA. These V and J calls rely on TCRdb rather than the paper's analysis. The sample table records some 83,000 distinct CDR3 sequences; 8% of these occur just once. The ten largest clones capture about 6.8% of the sample.

Study-level results and caveats: Ubiquitous expanded tumor TCRs were found in blood more often at tumor resection than at routine follow-up. Additional single-cell paired TCR alpha and beta sequencing was considered necessary to confirm, at a functional level, the hypothesis that regional TCRs recognize regional mutations.

The meaning of the sample's time point label: sample taken at primary tumor resection. The donors were more than 60 patients from the lung TRACERx cohort who had early-stage, untreated non-small cell lung cancer. Without any cell sorting, TCR sequencing was performed on whole RNA extracted either from tumor and nontumor lung tissue or from cryopreserved PBMC samples. Only patients with enough RNA available from two or more tumor regions were chosen for TCR sequencing. The CDR3 contains 13 residues, cysteine and phenylalanine counted. Just the 39-base CDR3 DNA is kept, in frame starting at base 1. The germline V gene yields SQVTM for CDR1 and ANQGSEA for CDR2. V trim: 6 bases; J trim: 6 bases; unmatched bases: 5.

The sequencing used PBMCs, collected at surgery. This sequence was found in a male donor with early-stage non-small cell lung cancer. The chain couples TRBV29-1 to TRBJ1-5; 10 central nucleotides agree with TRBD1. The CDR3 protein is CSVRDRGSQPQHF. The sequenced DNA is TGCAGCGTCCGGGACAGGGGAAGTCAGCCCCAGCATTTT.